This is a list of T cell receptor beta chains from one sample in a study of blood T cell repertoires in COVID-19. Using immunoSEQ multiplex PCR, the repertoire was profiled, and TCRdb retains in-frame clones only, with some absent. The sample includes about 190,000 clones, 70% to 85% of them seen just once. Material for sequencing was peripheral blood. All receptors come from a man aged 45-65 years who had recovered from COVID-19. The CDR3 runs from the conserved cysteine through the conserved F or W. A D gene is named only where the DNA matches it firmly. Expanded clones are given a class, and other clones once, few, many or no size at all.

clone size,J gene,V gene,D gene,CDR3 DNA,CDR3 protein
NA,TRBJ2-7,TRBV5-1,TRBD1,TGCGCCAGCAGCCAAGGGGGCGCTCTCGACGAGCAGTACTTC,CASSQGGALDEQYF
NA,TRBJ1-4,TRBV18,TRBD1,TGTGCCAGCTCACCACCGACAGGGAGTTCTAGTGAAAAACTGTTTTTT,CASSPPTGSSSEKLFF
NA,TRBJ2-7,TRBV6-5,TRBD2,TGTGCCAGCAGTTACTCGGCTAGCGGGAGCCACGAGCAGTACTTC,CASSYSASGSHEQYF
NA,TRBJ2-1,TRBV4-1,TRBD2,TGCGCCAGCAGCCAATCTAGCGGGGCAACCTACAATGAGCAGTTCTTC,CASSQSSGATYNEQFF
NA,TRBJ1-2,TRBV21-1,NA,TGTGCCAGCAGCCCCGGGGGGACAGGGGACAACTATGGCTACACCTTC,CASSPGGTGDNYGYTF
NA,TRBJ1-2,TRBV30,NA,TGTGCCTGGAGTTTCCCTGGAGGGCAGACATCGTATGGCTACACCTTC,CAWSFPGGQTSYGYTF
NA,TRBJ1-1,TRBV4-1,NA,TGCGCCAGCAGCCAAGCCGGTTCTGAAGCTTTCTTT,CASSQAGSEAFF
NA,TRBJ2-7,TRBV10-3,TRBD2,TGTGCCATCAATCGGGTAGCGGGAGTACCCTACGAGCAGTACTTC,CAINRVAGVPYEQYF
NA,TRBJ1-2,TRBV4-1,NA,TGCGCCAGCAGCCAGGACACTGGGGTAAACTATGGCTACACCTTC,CASSQDTGVNYGYTF
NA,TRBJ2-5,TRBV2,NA,TGTGCCAGCAGTGAAGGCCAGGGGGGATTAAAAGAAGAGACCCAGTACTTC,CASSEGQGGLKEETQYF
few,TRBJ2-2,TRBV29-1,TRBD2,TGCAGCGTTGATGCTAGCGGGAGTACCGGGGAGCTGTTTTTT,CSVDASGSTGELFF
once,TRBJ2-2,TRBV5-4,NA,TGTGCCAGCAGCTTAATAAACACCGGGGAGCTGTTTTTT,CASSLINTGELFF
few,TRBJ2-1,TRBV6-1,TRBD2,TGTGCCAGCAGCGAAAGACTAGCGGGAGTTTCCAATGAGCAGTTCTTC,CASSERLAGVSNEQFF
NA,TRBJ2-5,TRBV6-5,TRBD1,TGTGCCAGCAGTCACTCCGGGACAGGGGGGCAAGAGACCCAGTACTTC,CASSHSGTGGQETQYF
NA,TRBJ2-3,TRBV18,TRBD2,TGTGCCAGCTCACCATTGACTAGCGGGAACACAGATACGCAGTATTTT,CASSPLTSGNTDTQYF
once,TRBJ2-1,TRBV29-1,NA,TGCAGCGTTGGTGGGAGTACGAGCTCCTACAATGAGCAGTTCTTC,CSVGGSTSSYNEQFF
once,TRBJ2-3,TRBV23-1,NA,TGCGCCAGCAGTCAAGCCCACACCAAAAGAGCAAACAGGACCCAGGGCCAGACAGATACGCAGTATTTT,CASSQAHTKRANRTQGQTDTQYF
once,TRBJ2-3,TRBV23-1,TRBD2,TGCGCCAGCAGTCGATCCGGGACTAGCGGGGGTAAAAGCACAGATACGCAGTATTTT,CASSRSGTSGGKSTDTQYF
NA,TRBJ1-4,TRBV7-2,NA,TGTGCCAGCAGCTTAGCTGGGGGCGGGAGGGAAAAACTGTTTTTT,CASSLAGGGREKLFF
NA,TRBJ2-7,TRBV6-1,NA,TGTGCCAGCAGTGACCATTTGGGGGCGGGCTACGAGCAGTACTTC,CASSDHLGAGYEQYF
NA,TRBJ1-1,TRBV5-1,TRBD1,TGCGCCAGCAGCGCTCGAACAGGGGCAAACACTGAAGCTTTCTTT,CASSARTGANTEAFF
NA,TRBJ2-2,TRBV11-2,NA,TGTGCCAGCAGCTTAGCGTACGGGTTTTCACACACCGGGGAGCTGTTTTTT,CASSLAYGFSHTGELFF
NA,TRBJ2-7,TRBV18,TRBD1,TGTGCCAGCTCAAAAGGGGACAGGGCGCCGCAGTACTTC,CASSKGDRAPQYF
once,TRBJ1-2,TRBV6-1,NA,TGTGCCAGCAGTGACGGGAATACAGGGAGTAAGGGCTACACCTTC,CASSDGNTGSKGYTF
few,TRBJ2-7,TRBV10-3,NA,TGTGCCATCAGTGAGTCGTTCACTAGTAACTACGAGCAGTACTTC,CAISESFTSNYEQYF
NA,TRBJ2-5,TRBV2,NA,TGTGCCAGCAGATCGCTCTACCCCGAGACGGGGCAAGAGACCCAGTACTTC,CASRSLYPETGQETQYF
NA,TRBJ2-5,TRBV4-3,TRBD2,TGCGCCAGCAGCCAAGGGACTAGCGGGAGAAAGACCCAGTACTTC,CASSQGTSGRKTQYF
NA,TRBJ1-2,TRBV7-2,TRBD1,TGTGCCAGCAGACGGACAGGGATCTATGGCTACACCTTC,CASRRTGIYGYTF
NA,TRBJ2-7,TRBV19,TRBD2,TGTGCCAGTAGTACAACTAGCGGTTCCTACGAGCAGTACTTC,CASSTTSGSYEQYF
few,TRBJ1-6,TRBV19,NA,TGTGCCAGTAGTATTCGGCCGGGGGGTAATTCACCCCTCCACTTT,CASSIRPGGNSPLHF
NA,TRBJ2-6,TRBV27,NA,TGTGCCAGCAGTTCGGTCTCTGGGGCCAACGTCCTGACTTTC,CASSSVSGANVLTF
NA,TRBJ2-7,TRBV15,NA,TGTGCCACGGGGACTCGTCAATCCTACGAGCAGTACTTC,CATGTRQSYEQYF
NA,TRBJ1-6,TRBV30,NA,TGTGCCTGGAGTAACGGGGGTTCACCCCTCCACTTT,CAWSNGGSPLHF
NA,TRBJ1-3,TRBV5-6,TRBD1,TGTGCCAGCAGCACGATCGACAGGGCCTCTGGAAACACCATATATTTT,CASSTIDRASGNTIYF
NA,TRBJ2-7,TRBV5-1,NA,TGCGCCAGCAGCGATAAAGAAAGGGGTACCTACGAGCAGTACTTC,CASSDKERGTYEQYF
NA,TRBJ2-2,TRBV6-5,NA,TGTGCCAGCAGTTACGGCGACAGTAACACCGGGGAGCTGTTTTTT,CASSYGDSNTGELFF
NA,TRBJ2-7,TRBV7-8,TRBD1,TGTGCCAGCAGCCAGGGATTGGACAGGGGATTCGAGCAGTACTTC,CASSQGLDRGFEQYF
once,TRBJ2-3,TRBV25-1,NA,TGTGCCAGCAGTGAATCCTTCTCCCGCCGAGCAGATACGCAGTATTTT,CASSESFSRRADTQYF
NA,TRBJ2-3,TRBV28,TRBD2,TGTGCCAGCAGTCCTAGCGCGGGAGCGGGTCCAGATACGCAGTATTTT,CASSPSAGAGPDTQYF
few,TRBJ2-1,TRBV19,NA,TGTGCCAGTAGTATGGTCTCGGAGACGTACTACAATGAGCAGTTCTTC,CASSMVSETYYNEQFF
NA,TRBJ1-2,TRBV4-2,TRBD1,TGTGCCAGCAGCCAAGAAATGGGACAGCATGGCTACACCTTC,CASSQEMGQHGYTF
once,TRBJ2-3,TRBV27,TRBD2,TGTGCCAGCAGTTCCGGACTAGCGGGAGCATCAGATACGCAGTATTTT,CASSSGLAGASDTQYF
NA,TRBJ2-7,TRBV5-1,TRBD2,TGCGCCAGCAGCTACAATACCGGGACTAGCTCCTACGAGCAGTACTTC,CASSYNTGTSSYEQYF
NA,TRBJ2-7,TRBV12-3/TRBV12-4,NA,TGTGCCAGCAGCCGTGGTTCAGCCTACGAGCAGTACTTC,CASSRGSAYEQYF
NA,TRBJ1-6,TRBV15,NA,TGTGCCACACGCGGGTCCTATAATTCACCCCTCCACTTT,CATRGSYNSPLHF
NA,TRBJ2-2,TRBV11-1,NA,TGTGCCAGCAGCCCCGACTACCGAAGGGGGGAGCTGTTTTTT,CASSPDYRRGELFF
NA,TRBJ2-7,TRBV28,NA,TGTGCCAGCACCCCGACTTTGGCCACCTACGAGCAGTACTTC,CASTPTLATYEQYF
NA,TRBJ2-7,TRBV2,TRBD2,TGTGCCAGCAGTGAACTCAGGACCCGGGAGGCCCACGAGCAGTACTTC,CASSELRTREAHEQYF
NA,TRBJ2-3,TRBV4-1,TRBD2,TGCGCCAGCAGCCAAGGAACTCTAGCGGGAATTGTCCCCAATACGCAGTATTTT,CASSQGTLAGIVPNTQYF
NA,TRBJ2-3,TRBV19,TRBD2,TGTGCCAGTCGGGACTATACAGGAAGCACAGATACGCAGTATTTT,CASRDYTGSTDTQYF
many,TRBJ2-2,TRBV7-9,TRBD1,TGTGCCAGCAGTCCCCCGGACAGGGGTTCAATGGCAGGCTCCGGGGAGCTGTTTTTT,CASSPPDRGSMAGSGELFF
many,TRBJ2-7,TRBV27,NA,TGTGCCAGCAGTTTATTAGGAGGCTACGCCTACGAGCAGTACTTC,CASSLLGGYAYEQYF
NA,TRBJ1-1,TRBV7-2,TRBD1,TGTGCCAGCAGCTTACAAGGGGGCGGGCTGAACACTGAAGCTTTCTTT,CASSLQGGGLNTEAFF